A single sample is the source of the 5 T cell receptor beta chains below, sequenced in a study of T cell changes during pregnancy in multiple sclerosis. Sequencing was performed with immunoSEQ multiplex PCR; in TCRdb, only in-frame clones are kept and a portion is missing. Of tens of thousands of clones listed, about 94% are singletons. Sequencing was performed on CD4+ T cells from peripheral blood mononuclear cells, taken in the second trimester of pregnancy. The receptor set was obtained from a female donor with multiple sclerosis, enrolled in a pregnancy study.

The chain combines TRBV4-3 with TRBJ1-1; TRBD1 agrees at 9 bases. The CDR3 length is 15 residues. Germline lookup yields CDR1 LGHNA and CDR2 YSLEER. V dropped 4 bases and J dropped 3; count of bases not matched to a gene: 6. The CDR3 nucleotides are TGCGCCAGCAGCCTTTCGACAGGGGGAGACACTGAAGCTTTCTTT. This sequence encodes CASSLSTGGDTEAFF.

This rearrangement joins TRBV9 to TRBJ1-1; 8 bases fit TRBD1. The V gene end was trimmed by 2 bases and the J gene end by 1 base; junction bases not matched to a gene: 4. This CDR3 is 15 amino acids long. Germline V gene sequence: CDR1 SGDLS, CDR2 YYNGEE. CDR3 DNA sequence: TGTGCCAGCAGCGTGACAGGGGACCGGAACACTGAAGCTTTCTTT. It is translated as CASSVTGDRNTEAFF.

The J gene is TRBJ1-1, the V gene TRBV19; possibly TRBD1 for D (5 bases). The CDR3 contains 13 residues. V was clipped by 2 bases and J by 6 bases, with 10 bases between them. From germline, CDR1 is LNHDA and CDR2 SQIVND (reference sequence). The CDR3 here is CASSIIVGAEAFF. The CDR3 region has the DNA TGTGCCAGTAGTATAATAGTAGGGGCTGAAGCTTTCTTT.

The V call is TRBV2, the J call TRBJ1-5; D gene ambiguous. V lost 7 bases and J lost 6, with 16 bases in between. Germline-derived CDR1 and CDR2 are SNHLY and FYNNEI. The CDR3 contains 14 residues. CDR3 protein: CASTGSGNFQPQHF. DNA of the CDR3: TGTGCCAGCACTGGTTCGGGGAATTTTCAGCCCCAGCATTTT. Looking up the rest from reference TRBV2 and TRBJ1-5 gives the full variable domain: EPEVTQTPSHQVTQMGQEVILRCVPISNHLYFYWYRQILGQKVEFLVSFYNNEISEKSEIFDDQFSVERPDGSNFTLKIRSTKLEDSAMYFCASTGSGNFQPQHFGDGTRLSIL.

The chain couples TRBV19 to TRBJ2-2; D may be TRBD1 (5 bases). Trimming stripped 6 bases from V and 0 bases from J, with 14 bases between. Germline CDR1 LNHDA, CDR2 SQIVND (reference sequence). This CDR3 spans 16 amino acids. The CDR3 region has the DNA TGTGCCAGTAGGGGGCCCCAGGACCCGAACACCGGGGAGCTGTTTTTT. It is translated as CASRGPQDPNTGELFF.